This T cell receptor beta chain was documented in a study of cytomegalovirus exposure and HLA in healthy donors. Regarding this clone: Its target is not known.

The J segment lost 4 bases and the V segment lost 3 bases, leaving 7 bases of the junction unmatched. The CDR3 length is 15 residues. The germline V gene has CDR1 MNHEY and CDR2 SVGAGI. Study results and caveats: Cytomegalovirus status, reportedly, was diagnosed with high specificity and sensitivity by the classifier.

Primers included in the PCR were 60 Vbeta and 13 Jbeta primers. Generated by immunoSEQ multiplex PCR, the TCRdb table keeps only in-frame clones and is missing some. The sample has tens of thousands of clones. Donors counted as nominally healthy when sampled, yet unrecorded immune exposures were likely. This chain links TRBV6-5 with TRBJ2-7; 9 nucleotides match TRBD2. Sequencing used PBMCs. The TCR comes from a woman aged 18-35 years in good health and CMV-seronegative. The DNA for the CDR3 is TGTGCCAGCAGTTATGAACTAGCGGGCCAGTACGAGCAGTACTTC. It encodes CASSYELAGQYEQYF.